A single sample is the source of the 25 T cell receptor beta chains below, sequenced in a study of blood T cells in healthy people across ages. A second PCR of roughly 7 to 11 cycles used a sample-barcoded 5' primer and a J-beta primer mix. Each CDR3 protein gets one entry after TCRdb re-called the 5' RACE reads with MiXCR. The sample has around 990,000 distinct CDR3 sequences, around 25% seen once. These data are also associated with another study on T cells of mothers and their children.

The sequenced sample was blood. Receptors originate from a girl aged 2 to 9 in good health.

This clonotype was seen a few times. V gene TRBV5-1 combines with J gene TRBJ1-2; 9 bases fit TRBD1. In germline, CDR1 is SGHRS, CDR2 YFSETQ. J gave up 4 bases and V 0 bases, and 10 bases lay outside the gene matches. This CDR3 spans 17 amino acids. The CDR3 is CASSLGTGASDSYGYTF. The DNA of the CDR3 is TGCGCCAGCAGCTTGGGGACAGGGGCCTCCGATTCCTATGGCTACACCTTC.

This clonotype turned up a few times. The genes are TRBV20-1 and TRBJ2-7; D unclear. Germline V gives CDR1 DFQATT, CDR2 SNEGSKA (reference sequence). The V end lost 6 bases, the J end lost 3 bases, and 12 bases lay between the germline ends. This CDR3 contains 12 residues. The CDR3 protein is CSATPGGYEQYF. The CDR3 DNA reads TGCAGTGCCACCCCGGGCGGCTACGAGCAGTACTTC.

The CDR3 here is CSAQKLFSYNEQFF. Written as DNA, the CDR3 is TGCAGTGCCCAAAAGCTGTTCTCCTACAATGAGCAGTTCTTC. V gene TRBV20-1 combines with J gene TRBJ2-1, with D uncertain. Per germline, CDR1 DFQATT and CDR2 SNEGSKA (reference sequence). Trimming stripped 6 bases from V and 0 bases from J, with 12 bases between. The CDR3 covers 14 residues.

The chain combines TRBV5-1 with TRBJ2-2, with D maybe TRBD2 (5 bases). Germline CDR1 and CDR2: SGHRS and YFSETQ. Trimming removed 4 bases at V and 4 bases at J, with 17 bases between. The CDR3 is 16 amino acids. The CDR3 DNA reads TGCGCCAGCAGCCCCCTTGTGGGAGAAACCACCGGGGAGCTGTTTTTT. This translates into CASSPLVGETTGELFF.

This clonotype came up many times. The CDR3 sequence: CASSPGPTWTVVEQYF. Written as DNA, the CDR3 is TGTGCCAGCAGTCCTGGACCAACATGGACAGTCGTCGAGCAGTACTTC. V gene TRBV6-1 combines with J gene TRBJ2-7; D might be TRBD1 (6 bases). CDR1 and CDR2 (germline): MNHNS, SASEGT. The ends were cut back, 5 bases at V and 6 bases at J, with 23 bases in the middle. The length of the CDR3 is 16 residues.

V is TRBV6-6 and J is TRBJ2-1; D might be TRBD2 (6 bases). Per germline, CDR1 MNHNY and CDR2 SVGAGI (reference sequence). There are 13 residues in the CDR3. Trimming left V 7 bases short and J 4 bases short, with 11 bases between. The CDR3 sequence is CASTYGGYNEQFF. The CDR3 DNA follows: TGTGCCAGCACCTACGGGGGTTACAATGAGCAGTTCTTC.

V usage is TRBV7-9 and J usage is TRBJ2-5; 7 bases line up with TRBD1. V gave up 4 bases and J gave up 5 bases; unmatched junction bases: 4. This CDR3 comprises 13 residues. Per the germline V gene, CDR1 is SEHNR and CDR2 is FQNEAQ (reference sequence). CDR3 nucleotide sequence: TGTGCCAGCAGCTGGGACAGAACCGAGACCCAGTACTTC. Its protein is CASSWDRTETQYF.

This clonotype was counted a few times. This chain links TRBV29-1 with TRBJ1-1; D is unresolved. V shed 8 bases and J shed 4 bases, with 11 bases lying between them. The CDR3 is 11 amino acids. Germline lookup yields CDR1 SQVTM and CDR2 ANQGSEA. The CDR3 is CSLVWGTEAFF. The CDR3, as DNA: TGCAGCTTAGTATGGGGCACTGAAGCTTTCTTT.

This clonotype occurred a few times. V is TRBV20-1 and J is TRBJ1-1, with unresolved D. The CDR3 runs 15 residues. V gave up 7 bases and J gave up 1 base, with 19 bases separating them. Germline V CDR1 and CDR2: DFQATT, SNEGSKA (reference sequence). The CDR3 nucleotides read TGCAGTGTTCCACGCTTGGGATCTGGGAACACTGAAGCTTTCTTT. Residues: CSVPRLGSGNTEAFF.

V and J are TRBV13 and TRBJ2-1; maybe TRBD1 (6 bases). V gave up 6 bases and J gave up 0 bases, with 15 bases separating them. CDR3 length: 16 residues. Germline lookup yields CDR1 PRHDT and CDR2 FYEKMQ (reference sequence). The CDR3 loop is CASSSLQGSSYNEQFF. The CDR3, as DNA: TGTGCCAGCAGTTCCCTACAGGGCAGCTCCTACAATGAGCAGTTCTTC.

The sample holds a few counts of this clonotype. This rearrangement joins TRBV28 to TRBJ2-7; tentative D call: TRBD2 (6 bases). Trimming cost V 5 bases and J 1 base, with 15 bases left between them. Per the germline V gene, CDR1 is MDHEN and CDR2 is SYDVKM. The CDR3 extends over 15 amino acids. CDR3: CASSNISGRSYEQYF. DNA for the CDR3: TGTGCCAGCAGTAATATCTCTGGGAGGTCCTACGAGCAGTACTTC.

The chain has TRBV5-1 and TRBJ2-3; 7 nucleotides line up with TRBD1. Germline V lookup: CDR1 SGHRS, CDR2 YFSETQ. V lost 7 bases, J lost 7 bases, and 6 bases stayed unmatched. The CDR3 length is 12 residues. The CDR3 reads CASGTESYTQYF. The CDR3 bases are TGCGCCAGCGGGACAGAAAGTTATACGCAGTATTTT.

Details on this clonotype: One junction end disagrees with the germline gene, perhaps due to a read error. The rearrangement links TRBV12-5 to TRBJ1-1; TRBD1 might be the D (5 bases). The CDR3 is 15 amino acids. Germline V gene data show CDR1 as LGHNT and CDR2 as FRNRAP. This CDR3 reads CASGLGDDRNAEAFF. The CDR3 nucleotides read TGTGCTAGTGGTTTGGGGGACGACCGGAACGCTGAAGCTTTCTTT.

This sequence joins TRBV28 and TRBJ2-5; 13 positions match TRBD2. The J call could be wrong; TRBJ2-1 is a better fit for the DNA end. Germline V lookup: CDR1 MDHEN, CDR2 SYDVKM. This CDR3 region has 15 residues. CDR3 loop: CASSSGTSGNPEQFF. In DNA, the CDR3 is TGTGCCAGCAGTTCGGGGACTAGCGGGAACCCTGAGCAGTTCTTC.

This clonotype was detected only a few times. This chain joins TRBV5-1 and TRBJ1-2, with D perhaps matching TRBD1 (5 bases). The CDR3 sequence is 14 residues long. Trimming removed 0 bases at V and 3 bases at J, with 9 bases between. The germline CDR1 and CDR2 sequences are SGHRS and YFSETQ. CDR3 sequence reads: CASSLVIRDYGYTF. The CDR3, as DNA: TGCGCCAGCAGCTTGGTTATCAGGGACTATGGCTACACCTTC.

The sample holds a few counts of this clonotype. The chain couples TRBV7-9 to TRBJ2-5, with a possible D match to TRBD1 (6 bases). The end of the DNA fits TRBJ2-7 better, so the J call may be wrong. This CDR3 is built from 14 residues. Germline V gene lookup returns CDR1 SEHNR and CDR2 FQNEAQ (reference sequence). CDR3 nucleotides: TGTGCCAGCAGCCCCGGGACACCTAACTACGAGCAGTACTTC. As protein: CASSPGTPNYEQYF.

This clonotype was observed a few times. The V call is TRBV3-1, the J call TRBJ2-4, with a weak D call TRBD2 (5 bases). The length of the CDR3 is 16 residues. Germline V CDR1 and CDR2: LGHDT, YNNKEL (reference sequence). The V end lost 0 bases, the J end lost 7 bases, and 16 bases lay between the germline ends. The CDR3 DNA reads as TGTGCCAGCAGCCAAGATGCCACTAGTTTTGGGAACATTCAGTACTTC. It translates to CASSQDATSFGNIQYF.

This chain joins TRBV28 and TRBJ2-1; 11 bases agree with TRBD2. CDR1 is MDHEN and CDR2 is SYDVKM in the germline V gene. The length of the CDR3 is 16 residues. J lost 0 bases, V lost 8 bases, and 6 bases had no gene match. As DNA, the CDR3 is TGTGCCAGCGGGGGACTAGCGGCCAGCTCCTACAATGAGCAGTTCTTC. The encoded protein is CASGGLAASSYNEQFF.

The chain joins TRBV7-9 to TRBJ2-4, with D uncertain. CDR1 SEHNR and CDR2 FQNEAQ come from the germline V gene (reference sequence). The germline V and J ends were trimmed by 1 base and 0 bases, with 16 bases remaining between them. The CDR3 is 18 amino acids. The CDR3 DNA is TGTGCCAGCAGCTTAGAGAACGATCTACTTTCAGCCAAAAACATTCAGTACTTC. Its protein is CASSLENDLLSAKNIQYF. The complete variable domain, with remaining parts taken from reference TRBV7-9 and TRBJ2-4, reads DTGVSQNPRHKITKRGQNVTFRCDPISEHNRLYWYRQTLGQGPEFLTYFQNEAQLEKSRLLSDRFSAERPKGSFSTLEIQRTEQGDSAMYLCASSLENDLLSAKNIQYFGAGTRLSVL.

This clonotype was seen a handful of times. V and J are TRBV14 and TRBJ2-1; TRBD2 aligns across 11 bases. The CDR3 spans 20 residues. The germline CDR1 and CDR2 sequences are SGHDN and FVKESK. The junction had 15 bases not matched to a gene; V was cut back by 0 bases and J by 5 bases. The DNA of the CDR3 is TGTGCCAGCAGCCAAGAGATTACTAGCGGGGGCCGGCGAGAAAACAATGAGCAGTTCTTC. It is translated as CASSQEITSGGRRENNEQFF.

The chain couples TRBV29-1 to TRBJ2-7, with D perhaps matching TRBD2 (6 bases). Trimming pared 6 bases from V and 4 bases from J, leaving 16 bases between. Germline V gene lookup returns CDR1 SQVTM and CDR2 ANQGSEA. There are 13 residues in the CDR3. In nucleotides, the CDR3 is TGCAGCGTAGTACTAGGAGGGAATTACGAGCAGTACTTC. Its protein is CSVVLGGNYEQYF.

This clonotype occurred a few times. The chain has TRBV9 and TRBJ2-5; D might be TRBD2 (6 bases). TRBJ2-1 matches the DNA end more closely, so the J call is doubtful. Germline loops: CDR1 SGDLS, CDR2 YYNGEE. The CDR3 is made up of 15 amino acids. The CDR3: CASSVGVRRGDEQFF. In nucleotides, the CDR3 is TGTGCCAGCAGCGTAGGTGTTAGGCGCGGGGATGAGCAGTTCTTC.

This clonotype was picked up a small number of times. V is TRBV5-1 and J is TRBJ1-1; a possible D gene is TRBD1 (5 bases). V lost 3 bases to trimming and J lost 4 bases, with 19 bases between them. This CDR3 is 16 amino acids long. CDR1 and CDR2 from the germline V gene are SGHRS and YFSETQ. The CDR3 DNA reads as TGCGCCAGCAGCTCCGGGAAAGGGGCCTCCGGCACTGAAGCTTTCTTT. Residues: CASSSGKGASGTEAFF. The full variable domain, in which reference TRBV5-1 and TRBJ1-1 provide the parts outside the CDR3, is KAGVTQTPRYLIKTRGQQVTLSCSPISGHRSVSWYQQTPGQGLQFLFEYFSETQRNKGNFPGRFSGRQFSNSRSEMNVSTLELGDSALYLCASSSGKGASGTEAFFGQGTRLTVV.

Only a few counts were recorded for this clonotype. The rearrangement uses TRBV5-1 and TRBJ1-4; D is ambiguous. The germline V gene has CDR1 SGHRS and CDR2 YFSETQ. The CDR3 runs 17 residues. V was shortened by 1 base and J by 12 bases, with 25 bases between the two germline ends. CDR3 DNA sequence: TGCGCCAGCAGCTTGCGCTCATCGGCAGCGGGAGTTCATGAACTGTTTTTT. Translating gives CASSLRSSAAGVHELFF.

V and J are TRBV12-3 or TRBV12-4 and TRBJ1-2; D is possibly TRBD1 (5 bases). Trimming took 7 bases from V and 5 from J, leaving 11 bases between them. The CDR3 loop spans 12 amino acids. This CDR3 is CASTLDSYGYTF. CDR3 DNA sequence: TGTGCCAGCACCTTAGACAGTTATGGCTACACCTTC.